This is a list of T cell receptor beta chains from one sample in a study of blood T cell repertoires in COVID-19. Produced via immunoSEQ multiplex PCR; TCRdb's table is partial and in-frame only. The data show 250,000 to 300,000 clones, with 75% to 90% seen just once and 9.5% to 11% held by the top ten. The sequenced sample consisted of peripheral blood. The receptors come from a woman in her 70s with acute or convalescent COVID-19. CDR3s leave out the opening cysteine and the closing phenylalanine or tryptophan.

v_gene	j_gene	CDR3aa
TRBV2	TRBJ1-1	ASSENDRGTEAF
TRBV27	TRBJ2-2	ASSFGAGGSNTGELF
TRBV5-1	TRBJ2-1	ASSLNRFQF
TRBV7-9	TRBJ2-5	ASSLTAGEETQY
TRBV3-1/TRBV3-2	TRBJ2-7	ASSPYRQGLYEQY
TRBV6-6	TRBJ1-1	ASKLNAEAF
TRBV14	TRBJ2-7	ASSQDDFQGDEQY
TRBV27	TRBJ1-1	ASSFRRLSEAF
TRBV5-4	TRBJ2-1	ASSLMTSGYNEQF
TRBV5-4	TRBJ2-5	ASSRIGDRETQY